The 3 T cell receptor beta chains listed next were all sequenced from one sample in a study of Graves' ophthalmopathy and Graves' hyperthyroidism. TCR beta CDR3 amplification used RNA transcripts. First-round RT-PCR used HTBI primers; second-round multiplex PCR followed. TCRdb processed the multiplex PCR reads anew with MiXCR; each CDR3 protein has one entry. The table records 200,000 to 300,000 distinct CDR3 sequences, less than 55% of them present only once. Sequenced: peripheral blood. The source of these receptors is an adult man with Graves' ophthalmopathy.

There are a few counts of this clonotype. V and J are TRBV12-5 and TRBJ2-7; 7 bases fit TRBD1. The CDR3 runs 14 residues. Germline lookup yields CDR1 LGHNT and CDR2 FRNRAP. After removal of 1 base from V and 5 bases from J, the junction contained 5 bases not matched to a gene. The CDR3 DNA reads TGTGCTAGTGGTTTGGGGGACAGTTACCACGAGCAGTACTTC. This sequence encodes CASGLGDSYHEQYF.

The chain is built from TRBV4-1 and TRBJ2-5; 14 bases map to TRBD2. J gave up 4 bases and V 4 bases, and 2 bases lay outside the gene matches. The CDR3 consists of 15 residues. CDR1 is MGHRA, CDR2 YSYEKL, per germline. The CDR3 sequence: CASSRTSGGRETQYF. CDR3 DNA: TGCGCCAGCAGCCGGACTAGCGGGGGGAGAGAGACCCAGTACTTC.

The chain couples TRBV2 to TRBJ1-3, with unresolved D. Trimming cost V 8 bases and J 2 bases, with 4 bases left between them. CDR3 length: 11 residues. Germline values: CDR1 SNHLY, CDR2 FYNNEI. The CDR3: CASLTGNTIYF. In nucleotides, the CDR3 is TGTGCCAGCTTAACTGGAAACACCATATATTTT.